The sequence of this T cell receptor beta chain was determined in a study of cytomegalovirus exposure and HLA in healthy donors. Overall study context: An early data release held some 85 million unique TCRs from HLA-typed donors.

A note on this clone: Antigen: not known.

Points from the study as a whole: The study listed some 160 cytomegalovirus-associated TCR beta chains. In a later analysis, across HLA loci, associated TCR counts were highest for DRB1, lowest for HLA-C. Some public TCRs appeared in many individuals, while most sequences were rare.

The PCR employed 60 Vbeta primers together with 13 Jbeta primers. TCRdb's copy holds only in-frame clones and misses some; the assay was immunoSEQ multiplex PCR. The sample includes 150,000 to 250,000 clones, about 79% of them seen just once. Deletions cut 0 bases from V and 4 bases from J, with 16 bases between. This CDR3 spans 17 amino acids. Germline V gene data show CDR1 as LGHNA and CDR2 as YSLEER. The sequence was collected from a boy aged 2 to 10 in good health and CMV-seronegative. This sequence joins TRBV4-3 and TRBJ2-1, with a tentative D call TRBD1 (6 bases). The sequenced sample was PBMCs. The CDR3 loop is CASSQEWVRTVYNEQFF. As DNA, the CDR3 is TGCGCCAGCAGCCAAGAGTGGGTGCGGACAGTTTACAATGAGCAGTTCTTC.